The 19 T cell receptor beta chains reported below all come from one sample, sequenced in a study of cytomegalovirus exposure and HLA in healthy donors. Use of 60 Vbeta and 13 Jbeta primers characterized the PCR. Produced via immunoSEQ multiplex PCR; TCRdb's table is partial and in-frame only. Of about 160,000 clones listed, about four fifths are singletons. Sequencing input: PBMCs. All receptors derive from a woman between 45 and 60 years old in good health and CMV-seronegative.

This clone was detected only a few times. The J gene is TRBJ2-7, the V gene TRBV2, with D maybe TRBD2 (5 bases). The CDR3 length is 14 residues. CDR1 SNHLY and CDR2 FYNNEI come from the germline V gene. Trimming pared 5 bases from V and 0 bases from J, leaving 11 bases between. This CDR3 reads CASSWTFLSYEQYF. The DNA for the CDR3 is TGTGCCAGCAGTTGGACTTTCCTCTCCTACGAGCAGTACTTC.

There are a few counts of this clone. The chain carries TRBV28 and TRBJ2-3, with 12 bases matching TRBD2. Germline values: CDR1 MDHEN, CDR2 SYDVKM. This CDR3 contains 18 residues. J gave up 2 bases and V 5 bases, and 11 bases lay outside the gene matches. Written as DNA, the CDR3 is TGTGCCAGCAGTACCTCTTATGGACTAGCGGGGATCACAGATACGCAGTATTTT. Translating gives CASSTSYGLAGITDTQYF.

The chain uses TRBV5-4 and TRBJ2-5; 8 bases line up with TRBD1. The V segment lost 5 bases and the J segment 4 bases; nucleotides outside the gene matches: 4. CDR1 is SGHNT, CDR2 YYREEE, per germline (reference sequence). This CDR3 is built from 13 residues. This chain's CDR3 is CASSYDRGETQYF. The CDR3 DNA sequence: TGTGCCAGCAGTTATGACAGGGGAGAGACCCAGTACTTC.

This chain joins TRBV6-6 and TRBJ2-3, with D maybe TRBD1 (5 bases). Germline loops: CDR1 MNHNY, CDR2 SVGAGI (reference sequence). V dropped 2 bases and J dropped 3 bases, with 6 bases sitting between them. The CDR3 is 13 amino acids. The CDR3 loop reads CASSYAGTDTQYF. The CDR3 DNA follows: TGTGCCAGCAGTTACGCAGGGACAGATACGCAGTATTTT.

This chain connects TRBV6-5 to TRBJ2-3, with 10 bases matching TRBD1. Germline CDR1 reads MNHEY; CDR2 reads SVGAGI. With 4 bases clipped from V and 4 bases from J, the junction kept 5 bases outside the gene matches. The CDR3 extends over 15 amino acids. The CDR3 is CASSLTGGLADTQYF. CDR3 nucleotides: TGTGCCAGCAGTTTGACAGGGGGCTTGGCAGATACGCAGTATTTT.

This rearrangement joins TRBV6-1 to TRBJ1-2; unclear D gene. Trimming stripped 0 bases from V and 4 bases from J, with 6 bases between. This CDR3 contains 13 residues. CDR1 MNHNS and CDR2 SASEGT come from the germline V gene. CDR3 bases: TGTGCCAGCAGTGAAGCGCGAAGCTATGGCTACACCTTC. It codes for CASSEARSYGYTF.

The chain has TRBV5-6 and TRBJ1-6, with D perhaps matching TRBD1 (6 bases). The CDR3 has 14 amino acids. The V end was cut by 4 bases, the J end by 13 bases, with 18 bases between. Germline CDR1 and CDR2: SGHDT and YYEEEE. The CDR3 loop is CASSPAITGTPLHF. The CDR3 region has the DNA TGTGCCAGCAGCCCGGCTATTACAGGGACCCCCCTCCACTTT.

This clone was seen more than once but under ten times. The chain links TRBV6-5 to TRBJ2-2; D is undetermined. V lost 2 bases to trimming and J lost 9 bases, with 10 bases between them. The CDR3 totals 13 residues. Per the germline V gene, CDR1 is MNHEY and CDR2 is SVGAGI. In DNA, the CDR3 is TGTGCCAGCAGTTACCTTAATAGCCGGGAGCTGTTTTTT. Encoded protein: CASSYLNSRELFF.

The chain couples TRBV4-2 to TRBJ2-3, with 10 bases identical to TRBD2. CDR1 is LGHNA and CDR2 is YNFKEQ in the germline V gene. J lost 5 bases, V lost 2 bases, and 16 bases had no gene match. This CDR3 has 19 amino acids. CDR3 DNA sequence: TGTGCCAGCAGCCAACAAAGGGGTCTAGCGGGAGTGGGGGGAGATACGCAGTATTTT. This codes for CASSQQRGLAGVGGDTQYF.

This clone was counted a few times. This chain uses TRBV6-1 with TRBJ1-1; D gene unclear. Trimming cost V 9 bases and J 4 bases, with 12 bases left between them. Germline V CDR1 and CDR2: MNHNS, SASEGT. The CDR3 is made up of 12 amino acids. Here the CDR3 reads CASSRMSTEAFF. CDR3 coding DNA: TGTGCCAGTTCACGTATGAGCACTGAAGCTTTCTTT.

The chain couples TRBV10-3 to TRBJ1-1; no definite D call. The CDR3 covers 15 residues. Trimming shortened V by 4 bases and J by 2 bases, and 14 bases separated the two germline ends. Germline loops: CDR1 ENHRY, CDR2 SYGVKD. Here the CDR3 DNA reads TGTGCCATCAGTGTCAGTGTCAGTCGTAACACTGAAGCTTTCTTT. Translated, it gives CAISVSVSRNTEAFF.

The chain joins TRBV6-5 to TRBJ2-5; no firm D call. Trimming left V 6 bases short and J 1 base short, with 15 bases between. CDR1 and CDR2 (germline): MNHEY, SVGAGI. The CDR3 runs 15 residues. CDR3 residues: CASRPRRQSQETQYF. The CDR3 nucleotides are TGTGCCAGCAGGCCCCGGCGGCAGTCCCAAGAGACCCAGTACTTC.

The V gene is TRBV7-9, the J gene TRBJ2-3, with D possibly TRBD1 on 6 matching bases. Per germline, CDR1 SEHNR and CDR2 FQNEAQ (reference sequence). The CDR3 has 11 amino acids. V was cut by 5 bases and J by 12 bases, with 12 bases left in between. The CDR3 loop is CASSRDTHQYF. In DNA form, the CDR3 reads TGTGCCAGCAGCAGGGACACCCACCAGTATTTT.

The rearrangement links TRBV7-8 to TRBJ1-1; 7 nucleotides agree with TRBD1. The CDR3 length is 15 residues. Germline V CDR1 and CDR2: SGHVS, FQNEAQ. V was clipped by 1 base and J by 4 bases; unmatched bases: 6. CDR3 DNA sequence: TGTGCCAGCAGCTTAGTTGTCGCAGGGGGCACTGAAGCTTTCTTT. This codes for CASSLVVAGGTEAFF.

The chain has TRBV5-1 and TRBJ2-3; 12 bases agree with TRBD2. V gave up 6 bases and J gave up 4 bases; unmatched junction bases: 6. The CDR3 has 15 amino acids. CDR1 SGHRS and CDR2 YFSETQ come from the germline V gene. In DNA, the CDR3 is TGCGCCAGCAACTTTCGGACTAGCGGGGCAGATACGCAGTATTTT. This codes for CASNFRTSGADTQYF.

The rearrangement uses TRBV7-2 and TRBJ2-7, with D hard to call. CDR1 is SGHTA and CDR2 is FQGNSA in the germline V gene. This CDR3 has 14 residues. Trimming removed 3 bases from V and 3 bases from J, with 12 bases in between. CDR3 nucleotide sequence: TGTGCCAGCAGCTTTCCGGTCGTTGGCTACGAGCAGTACTTC. Translation: CASSFPVVGYEQYF.

The V and J genes are TRBV5-4 and TRBJ2-5; 9 bases are shared with TRBD2. Per the germline V gene, CDR1 is SGHNT and CDR2 is YYREEE (reference sequence). With 2 bases clipped from V and 1 base from J, the junction kept 3 bases outside the gene matches. The CDR3 is made up of 15 amino acids. CDR3 residues: CASSLLAGAQETQYF. The CDR3, as DNA: TGTGCCAGCAGCTTATTAGCGGGGGCCCAAGAGACCCAGTACTTC.

CDR3 residues: CASSPGQQETQYF. In DNA, the CDR3 is TGCGCCAGCAGCCCAGGTCAGCAAGAGACCCAGTACTTC. The J gene is TRBJ2-5, the V gene TRBV4-1; D is unresolved. Per the germline V gene, CDR1 is MGHRA and CDR2 is YSYEKL. The V end was cut by 4 bases, the J end by 2 bases, with 8 bases between. The CDR3 runs to 13 residues.

The chain employs TRBV11-2 and TRBJ2-7, with D perhaps TRBD1 (6 bases). The CDR3 runs to 13 residues. The V end lost 3 bases, the J end lost 6 bases, and 12 bases lay between the germline ends. Germline V CDR1 and CDR2: SGHAT, FQNNGV. The CDR3 is CASSLLRDIEQYF. The CDR3 nucleotides read TGTGCCAGCAGCTTGCTTCGGGACATCGAGCAGTACTTC. The full variable domain, with the rest looked up from reference TRBV11-2 and TRBJ2-7, is EAGVAQSPRYKIIEKRQSVAFWCNPISGHATLYWYQQILGQGPKLLIQFQNNGVVDDSQLPKDRFSAERLKGVDSTLKIQPAKLEDSAVYLCASSLLRDIEQYFGPGTRLTVT.